The rows below give T cell receptor beta chains drawn from one sample of a study of CD8 T cells in ankylosing spondylitis. MiXCR, run by TCRdb on the 5' RACE reads, gives a single entry per CDR3 protein. The data hold about 140,000 distinct CDR3 sequences, with 7% to 10% observed a single time. Sequencing was done on a sample of synovial fluid, either unsorted or a sorted T cell fraction (not recorded which). Receptors originate from a male donor with ankylosing spondylitis. Each CDR3 is given with its conserved first and last residue. The order of the fields is J gene, clone size, D gene, V gene, CDR3 DNA, CDR3 protein. D genes are given only for firm matches. The size field is filled for only some rows; it gives once, few, many or a size class.

j_call: TRBJ2-2
clone_size: -
d_call: -
v_call: TRBV5-1
cdr3_nt: TGCGCCAGCAGCTCGACCTTGACAGGCCCGAACACCGGGGAGCTGTTTTTT
cdr3_aa: CASSSTLTGPNTGELFF

j_call: TRBJ1-5
clone_size: -
d_call: TRBD1
v_call: TRBV7-2
cdr3_nt: TGTGCCAGCAGCCGGATTCAGGGGGCAGGCCAGCCCCAGCATTTT
cdr3_aa: CASSRIQGAGQPQHF

j_call: TRBJ2-6
clone_size: few
d_call: -
v_call: TRBV9
cdr3_nt: TGTGCCAGCAGCGTAGGACCAGCCATTGATCTCTCTGGGGCCAACGTCCTGACTTTC
cdr3_aa: CASSVGPAIDLSGANVLTF

j_call: TRBJ1-1
clone_size: -
d_call: -
v_call: TRBV11-2
cdr3_nt: TGTGCCAGCAGCACGGGACGGAACACTGAAGCTTTCTTT
cdr3_aa: CASSTGRNTEAFF

j_call: TRBJ1-1
clone_size: many
d_call: -
v_call: TRBV20-1
cdr3_nt: TGCAGTGCTAGAGATTTAAGGAGCACTGAAGCTTTCTTT
cdr3_aa: CSARDLRSTEAFF

j_call: TRBJ1-1
clone_size: many
d_call: -
v_call: TRBV7-9
cdr3_nt: TGTGCCAGCAGTCGAACGCAGGGAGGGGACACTGAAGCTTTCTTT
cdr3_aa: CASSRTQGGDTEAFF

j_call: TRBJ2-3
clone_size: few
d_call: -
v_call: TRBV10-3
cdr3_nt: TGTGCCATCAGCTCGGAGCCCACAGATACGCAGTATTTT
cdr3_aa: CAISSEPTDTQYF

j_call: TRBJ2-1
clone_size: -
d_call: TRBD2
v_call: TRBV20-1
cdr3_nt: TGCAGTGCTCAATGGACTAGCGGGAGGAACAATGAGCAGTTCTTC
cdr3_aa: CSAQWTSGRNNEQFF

j_call: TRBJ2-7
clone_size: few
d_call: TRBD1
v_call: TRBV20-1
cdr3_nt: TGCAGTGCAATCGGACAGGGGATGCCCGAGCAGTACTTC
cdr3_aa: CSAIGQGMPEQYF

j_call: TRBJ1-6
clone_size: many
d_call: -
v_call: TRBV10-3
cdr3_nt: TGTGCCATCAGTGAACCGGGGCAAGCCTTGAATTCACCCCTCCACTTT
cdr3_aa: CAISEPGQALNSPLHF

j_call: TRBJ2-5
clone_size: few
d_call: -
v_call: TRBV12-3/TRBV12-4
cdr3_nt: TGTGCCAGCAGTTTCAAGGCCGGGGAGACCCAGTACTTC
cdr3_aa: CASSFKAGETQYF

j_call: TRBJ2-1
clone_size: many
d_call: -
v_call: TRBV20-1
cdr3_nt: TGCAGTGCCAAAGACAGGGGGTGGGGTAGCGGGATCAGGAATGAGCAGTTCTTC
cdr3_aa: CSAKDRGWGSGIRNEQFF

j_call: TRBJ2-5
clone_size: few
d_call: -
v_call: TRBV13
cdr3_nt: TGTGCCAGCAGCACTAGCTCGGGAGAGACCCAGTACTTC
cdr3_aa: CASSTSSGETQYF

j_call: TRBJ2-1
clone_size: many
d_call: -
v_call: TRBV7-2
cdr3_nt: TGTGCCAGCAGCTTCGACTCGTACAATGAGCAGTTCTTC
cdr3_aa: CASSFDSYNEQFF

j_call: TRBJ2-1
clone_size: -
d_call: TRBD2
v_call: TRBV7-2
cdr3_nt: TGTGCCAGCAGCCCCTTAGCGGGAGGGTACAATGAGCAGTTCTTC
cdr3_aa: CASSPLAGGYNEQFF

j_call: TRBJ1-1
clone_size: many
d_call: -
v_call: TRBV18
cdr3_nt: TGTGCCAGCTCAGCAAGGGGATCTGAAGCTTTCTTT
cdr3_aa: CASSARGSEAFF

j_call: TRBJ2-3
clone_size: many
d_call: -
v_call: TRBV10-3
cdr3_nt: TGTGCCATACAAGGAGGGGCGGAGGATACGCAGTATTTT
cdr3_aa: CAIQGGAEDTQYF

j_call: TRBJ2-3
clone_size: many
d_call: TRBD2
v_call: TRBV20-1
cdr3_nt: TGCAGTGGGGCTAGCGGGACAGATACGCAGTATTTT
cdr3_aa: CSGASGTDTQYF

j_call: TRBJ1-4
clone_size: many
d_call: -
v_call: TRBV5-1
cdr3_nt: TGCGCCAGCAGCTCCGGACAGTTCTTTAATGAAAAACTGTTTTTT
cdr3_aa: CASSSGQFFNEKLFF

j_call: TRBJ1-6
clone_size: many
d_call: TRBD1
v_call: TRBV6-5
cdr3_nt: TGTGCCAGCAGTTCCCCGGGACAGGGGGACTCCTATAATTCACCCCTCCACTTT
cdr3_aa: CASSSPGQGDSYNSPLHF

j_call: TRBJ2-7
clone_size: -
d_call: TRBD2
v_call: TRBV12-3/TRBV12-4
cdr3_nt: TGTGCCAGCAGTCCCGGGACTAGGTCTTGGGAGCAGTACTTC
cdr3_aa: CASSPGTRSWEQYF

j_call: TRBJ2-5
clone_size: medium-sized
d_call: -
v_call: TRBV9
cdr3_nt: TGTGCCAGCAGCGTAGGAGGAGAGACCCAGTACTTC
cdr3_aa: CASSVGGETQYF

j_call: TRBJ2-2
clone_size: many
d_call: TRBD1
v_call: TRBV20-1
cdr3_nt: TGCAGTGCCCCGGGACAGGGACACACCGGGGAGCTGTTTTTT
cdr3_aa: CSAPGQGHTGELFF

j_call: TRBJ2-3
clone_size: many
d_call: TRBD1
v_call: TRBV2
cdr3_nt: TGTGCCAGCAGTGGGGGGACAGGGGAGACGCAGTATTTT
cdr3_aa: CASSGGTGETQYF

j_call: TRBJ1-2
clone_size: -
d_call: -
v_call: TRBV6-1
cdr3_nt: TGTGCCAGCACCCTAGCGGGGGGGACCGATGGCTACACCTTC
cdr3_aa: CASTLAGGTDGYTF

j_call: TRBJ2-1
clone_size: many
d_call: -
v_call: TRBV7-2
cdr3_nt: TGTGCCAGCAGCGTGGGACTTGACAATGAGCAGTTCTTC
cdr3_aa: CASSVGLDNEQFF

j_call: TRBJ2-1
clone_size: few
d_call: -
v_call: TRBV6-1
cdr3_nt: TGTGCCAGCAGAGGACCGGACGCCTCAGCCCCGAGGTTCTTC
cdr3_aa: CASRGPDASAPRFF

j_call: TRBJ1-2
clone_size: -
d_call: -
v_call: TRBV7-2
cdr3_nt: TGTGCCAGCACGAACAGGCTAAACTATGGCTACACCTTC
cdr3_aa: CASTNRLNYGYTF

j_call: TRBJ1-2
clone_size: -
d_call: -
v_call: TRBV20-1
cdr3_nt: TGCAGTGCCACGAGCGGAGCGGTTGGCTACACCTTC
cdr3_aa: CSATSGAVGYTF

j_call: TRBJ2-1
clone_size: few
d_call: TRBD2
v_call: TRBV10-3
cdr3_nt: TGTGCCATCAGATCCCCTAGCGGGCGAACCCAAGACAATGAGCAGTTCTTC
cdr3_aa: CAIRSPSGRTQDNEQFF

j_call: TRBJ2-7
clone_size: few
d_call: TRBD2
v_call: TRBV6-2/TRBV6-3
cdr3_nt: TGTGCCAGCACCGGGGGGGCATACGAGCAGTACTTC
cdr3_aa: CASTGGAYEQYF

j_call: TRBJ1-1
clone_size: many
d_call: TRBD1
v_call: TRBV27
cdr3_nt: TGTGCCAGCAGTTTACGGGACAGGGGTAGGACTTTCTTT
cdr3_aa: CASSLRDRGRTFF

j_call: TRBJ1-2
clone_size: many
d_call: -
v_call: TRBV20-1
cdr3_nt: TGCAGTGACTTTGGAGCGGGCGGCTATGGCTACACCTTC
cdr3_aa: CSDFGAGGYGYTF

j_call: TRBJ2-1
clone_size: few
d_call: -
v_call: TRBV7-3
cdr3_nt: TGTGCCAGCAGCCTACTCCCGACAGATTACAATGAGCAGTTCTTC
cdr3_aa: CASSLLPTDYNEQFF

j_call: TRBJ1-3
clone_size: many
d_call: TRBD1
v_call: TRBV11-2
cdr3_nt: TGTGCCAGCAGCTTTATGGGACAGGGGAACACCATATATTTT
cdr3_aa: CASSFMGQGNTIYF

j_call: TRBJ2-1
clone_size: -
d_call: -
v_call: TRBV20-1
cdr3_nt: TGCAGTGCTAGTGAACAGGCCGACTGGAATGAGCAGTTCTTC
cdr3_aa: CSASEQADWNEQFF

j_call: TRBJ2-1
clone_size: many
d_call: -
v_call: TRBV11-2
cdr3_nt: TGTGCCAGCAGCTTTGGCTCCTACAATGAGCAGTTCTTC
cdr3_aa: CASSFGSYNEQFF

j_call: TRBJ1-6
clone_size: -
d_call: -
v_call: TRBV20-1
cdr3_nt: TGCAGTGCTATGTTGGGTTATAATTCACCCCTCCACTTT
cdr3_aa: CSAMLGYNSPLHF

j_call: TRBJ1-3
clone_size: many
d_call: -
v_call: TRBV4-3
cdr3_nt: TGCGCCAGCAGCCAAGATCTTGGGGCAGCTTACTCTGGAAACACCATATATTTT
cdr3_aa: CASSQDLGAAYSGNTIYF

j_call: TRBJ1-1
clone_size: many
d_call: -
v_call: TRBV12-3/TRBV12-4
cdr3_nt: TGTGCCAGCAGTTTTAACGGCGGCACTGAAGCTTTCTTT
cdr3_aa: CASSFNGGTEAFF

j_call: TRBJ2-5
clone_size: -
d_call: -
v_call: TRBV5-1
cdr3_nt: TGCGCCAGCAGCTTGGGGGCAGCAGAGACCCAGTACTTC
cdr3_aa: CASSLGAAETQYF

j_call: TRBJ2-7
clone_size: -
d_call: TRBD1
v_call: TRBV20-1
cdr3_nt: TGCAGTGCTCCAAACCTACAGGGGCACCACGAGCAGTACTTC
cdr3_aa: CSAPNLQGHHEQYF

j_call: TRBJ2-7
clone_size: few
d_call: -
v_call: TRBV11-2
cdr3_nt: TGTGCCAGCAGCTTTACAGAATACTACGAGCAGTACTTC
cdr3_aa: CASSFTEYYEQYF